The 11 T cell receptor beta chains presented below share a single source sample, sequenced in a study of T cell changes during pregnancy in multiple sclerosis. This table comes from immunoSEQ multiplex PCR, and its TCRdb copy is limited to in-frame clones, with some not included. This table holds roughly 40,000 clones, about 92% found once. This material consisted of CD8+ T cells from peripheral blood mononuclear cells, taken in the first trimester of pregnancy. These TCRs come from a female donor with multiple sclerosis, enrolled in a pregnancy study.

The V call is TRBV7-9, the J call TRBJ1-5; 7 bases line up with TRBD1. Germline V gene data show CDR1 as SEHNR and CDR2 as FQNEAQ (reference sequence). The CDR3 covers 14 residues. Trimming at V came to 3 bases and at J to 2 bases, leaving 1 base not matched to a gene. In DNA, the CDR3 is TGTGCCAGCAGCTTCGGACAGGGCAATCAGCCCCAGCATTTT. Amino acid sequence: CASSFGQGNQPQHF. Based on the CDR3 plus reference TRBV7-9 and TRBJ1-5, the full variable domain is DTGVSQNPRHKITKRGQNVTFRCDPISEHNRLYWYRQTLGQGPEFLTYFQNEAQLEKSRLLSDRFSAERPKGSFSTLEIQRTEQGDSAMYLCASSFGQGNQPQHFGDGTRLSIL.

This clone was counted only a few times. The CDR3: CASSLGSGQGRDEQYF. The CDR3 coding sequence is TGTGCCAGCAGCCTAGGCTCGGGACAGGGGCGCGACGAGCAGTACTTC. The V and J genes are TRBV7-6 and TRBJ2-7; 10 positions agree with TRBD1. J gave up 5 bases and V 5 bases, and 12 bases lay outside the gene matches. Germline V gives CDR1 SGHVS, CDR2 FNYEAQ. The CDR3 consists of 16 residues.

This chain joins TRBV27 and TRBJ2-2, with 9 nucleotides matching TRBD1. The germline gives CDR1 MNHEY, CDR2 SMNVEV (reference sequence). The CDR3 runs 15 residues. Trimming at V came to 6 bases and at J to 6 bases, leaving 8 bases not matched to a gene. In DNA form, the CDR3 reads TGTGCCAGCAGCTCGCCGGGACAGGGCTCCGGGGAGCTGTTTTTT. This codes for CASSSPGQGSGELFF.

This clone occurred once. The J gene is TRBJ2-7, the V gene TRBV11-2; no firm D call. Trimming stripped 3 bases from V and 6 bases from J, with 6 bases between. From germline, CDR1 is SGHAT and CDR2 FQNNGV. The CDR3 consists of 11 residues. CDR3 nucleotide sequence: TGTGCCAGCAGCTTCCCCTCCGAGCAGTACTTC. Encoded protein: CASSFPSEQYF.

This chain uses TRBV15 with TRBJ1-3; D possibly corresponds to TRBD1 (6 bases). CDR1 and CDR2 from the germline V gene are LNHNV and YYDKDF (reference sequence). Trimming cost V 5 bases and J 5 bases, with 16 bases left between them. The length of the CDR3 is 15 residues. CDR3 region: CATSPTRGLRNTIYF. CDR3 DNA: TGTGCCACCAGCCCGACCAGGGGATTGCGAAACACCATATATTTT.

The chain is built from TRBV13 and TRBJ2-4; the match to TRBD2 covers 7 bases. Trimming removed 4 bases from V and 7 bases from J; junction bases left unmatched: 4. From germline, CDR1 is PRHDT and CDR2 FYEKMQ (reference sequence). This CDR3 spans 13 amino acids. DNA for the CDR3: TGTGCCAGCAGCTGGGGAGGGGCCAACATTCAGTACTTC. Residues: CASSWGGANIQYF.

The V gene is TRBV7-9, the J gene TRBJ1-1; no reliable D call. Trimming stripped 6 bases from V and 5 bases from J, with 13 bases between. This CDR3 contains 13 residues. The V gene's germline CDR1 is SEHNR and CDR2 FQNEAQ (reference sequence). CDR3 in DNA: TGTGCCAGCAGATCCGGGGATCGGACTGAAGCTTTCTTT. This encodes CASRSGDRTEAFF.

The chain uses TRBV27 and TRBJ2-5; 7 bases are shared with TRBD2. There are 14 residues in the CDR3. After removal of 4 bases from V and 1 base from J, the junction contained 3 bases not matched to a gene. In germline, CDR1 is MNHEY, CDR2 SMNVEV (reference sequence). Here the CDR3 reads CASSSPGGQETQYF. CDR3 nucleotide sequence: TGTGCCAGCAGTTCACCGGGGGGCCAAGAGACCCAGTACTTC.

This clone has only a few counts. The chain employs TRBV4-1 and TRBJ2-1; TRBD2 matches 10 bases. From germline, CDR1 is MGHRA and CDR2 YSYEKL. This CDR3 spans 15 amino acids. Trimming at V came to 2 bases and at J to 4 bases, leaving 2 bases not matched to a gene. CDR3 DNA sequence: TGCGCCAGCAGCCAACTAGCGGGGGAGTACAATGAGCAGTTCTTC. The encoded protein is CASSQLAGEYNEQFF.

Only one count was recorded for this clone. The chain uses TRBV9 and TRBJ2-3; TRBD2 aligns across 8 bases. The CDR3 length is 14 residues. V shed 3 bases, J shed 5 bases, and the junction held 5 bases outside the gene matches. CDR1 SGDLS and CDR2 YYNGEE come from the germline V gene. The CDR3: CASSGGLVIDTQYF. The CDR3 bases are TGTGCCAGCAGCGGGGGACTAGTAATAGATACGCAGTATTTT. The full variable domain, completed using reference TRBV9 and TRBJ2-3, is DSGVTQTPKHLITATGQRVTLRCSPRSGDLSVYWYQQSLDQGLQFLIQYYNGEERAKGNILERFSAQQFPDLHSELNLSSLELGDSALYFCASSGGLVIDTQYFGPGTRLTVL.

V and J are TRBV7-6 and TRBJ2-1; D is unresolved. Trimming took 5 bases from V and 4 from J, leaving 15 bases between them. Germline loops: CDR1 SGHVS, CDR2 FNYEAQ. This CDR3 is built from 15 residues. The chain's CDR3 is CASSQNPDNYNEQFF. The CDR3 DNA sequence: TGTGCCAGCAGCCAAAACCCCGACAATTACAATGAGCAGTTCTTC.